This T cell receptor (beta chain) stems from a study of cytomegalovirus exposure and HLA in healthy donors. Study results and limitations: The study designated fewer than 200 TCR beta chains cytomegalovirus-associated. At a 0.05 false discovery rate, a later analysis found approximately 15,000 TCR beta sequences to be associated with HLA alleles.

The PCR made use of 60 Vbeta and 13 Jbeta primers. Methods used by the authors: Among the unique TCR beta chains that a later analysis counted, about 85 million in all, 9.5 million to 11 million were shared. TCRdb keeps only in-frame clones here, not all; method: immunoSEQ multiplex PCR. V and J calls and clone size follow that table, whereas D and trimming were derived from the DNA. This sample has more than 150,000 clones, with 75% to 85% found just once. The germline gives CDR1 MGHRA, CDR2 YSYEKL. CDR3 length: 15 residues. V was cut by 3 bases and J by 1 base, with 12 bases left in between. Likely unrecorded immune exposures existed in these nominally healthy donors. Worth noting for this clone: Its antigen remains unknown.

The TCR comes from a man aged 18 to 30 in good health and CMV-seronegative. Sequences were obtained from PBMCs. This chain joins TRBV4-1 and TRBJ1-1, with D possibly matching TRBD1 (5 bases). CDR3 in amino acids: CASSQQSGGNTEAFF. Written as DNA, the CDR3 is TGCGCCAGCAGCCAGCAATCGGGGGGGAACACTGAAGCTTTCTTT.